This T cell receptor beta chain originates from a study of blood T cell repertoires in COVID-19 (dated by TCRdb to the early 2020s). At the level of the whole study: Samples from collaborators originated in the United States, Italy and Spain and spanned both the acute and convalescent phases of COVID-19. The dataset comprised deeply sampled blood TCRbeta repertoires from subjects exposed to, actively infected with, or recovered from COVID-19. HLA class I and class II types, where available, came from metadata supplied by the sample provider rather than from assay-based typing. The samples were drawn from two sources: the first 160 participants of the ongoing ImmuneRACE study, and 1,254 subjects contributed by 6 global collaborators. A de-identified subject ID, COVID-19 status, age in years and sex were almost always included in the sample metadata. A freely available public database, intended as a resource for researchers studying the immune response to SARS-CoV-2, is where the repertoires were released. The material from the prospective study consisted of cDNA or gDNA derived from T cells, B-cell-depleted T cells, or PBMCs. The research as a whole found: The amount of clinical and demographic metadata varied by source and participant and was provided uncurated.

As concerns this clone: Its binding antigen is unknown. No base quality information exists; no much larger clone differs at one position.

Including cysteine and phenylalanine, the CDR3 has 13 amino acids. Only the CDR3 part of the read is kept: 39 bases, read in frame from the first base. CDR1 and CDR2, per the germline V gene, are MGHDK and SYGVNS. V was cut back by 2 bases and J by 9 bases, leaving a gap of 13 bases between them. Whole blood was collected in K2EDTA tubes by collaborating institutions according to the institutions' own protocols. Collaborator samples were shipped for TCRbeta analysis as frozen whole blood, isolated PBMCs, or DNA extracted from either sample type. TCRbeta CDR3 regions were amplified from genomic DNA using the immunoSEQ Assay, a bias-controlled multiplex PCR. Per the original workflow: Within the assay, amplification of reference gene primers was used to estimate how many nucleated cells each sample contained. To quantify the absolute abundance of each unique TCRbeta CDR3 rearrangement, sequence reads were collapsed and filtered. For each sample, productive Simpson clonality was calculated by taking the square root of Simpson's diversity index across productive rearrangements. In its TCRdb copy, this immuneACCESS table keeps in-frame sequences only and misses some clones. Where compared with another copy, unresolved V genes explain less than half of these, and the others have no known cause. For V, J and clone size, that table is used; D and trimming come from the DNA. The sample has tens of thousands of clones on record, almost 85% of them singletons. In total, the top ten clones hold approximately 1.2% of the sample.

Sequencing input: peripheral blood. The chain is made from TRBV25-1 and TRBJ1-1; TRBD1 is a weak D gene call, 5 bases matching. The sequence was obtained from a woman of 80 years or more with acute or convalescent COVID-19. The CDR3 loop reads CASSERNGGKAFF. The DNA sequence is TGTGCCAGCAGTGAAAGAAACGGGGGGAAAGCTTTCTTT.